One and the same sample provided the 29 T cell receptor beta chains below, sequenced in a study of blood T cell repertoires in COVID-19. The method was immunoSEQ multiplex PCR; TCRdb's version includes in-frame clones alone and lacks a portion of them. The sample yields roughly 250,000 clones, about nine tenths seen once. Sequencing input: PBMCs or T cells enriched from blood (not recorded which). These receptors were taken from a human donor in a cohort exposed to, infected with or recovered from COVID-19 (not recorded which). The donor label of this sample is uncertain.

J is TRBJ2-6 and V is TRBV18; TRBD2 matches 8 bases. The CDR3 length is 18 residues. Losses at the gene ends were 3 bases for V and 0 bases for J; bases not matched to a gene: 7. Germline V gene lookup returns CDR1 KGHSH and CDR2 LQKENI. CDR3 DNA: TGTGCCAGCTCACCCTCTGGGACTAGGGGCTCTGGGGCCAACGTCCTGACTTTC. This gives the protein CASSPSGTRGSGANVLTF.

This clone came up many times. The V and J genes are TRBV15 and TRBJ1-1, with 7 bases fitting TRBD1. Germline V gene lookup returns CDR1 LNHNV and CDR2 YYDKDF (reference sequence). With V trimmed by 5 bases and J by 4 bases, 4 bases remained unmatched. The CDR3 is 13 amino acids. CDR3: CATSATGLTEAFF. DNA for the CDR3: TGTGCCACCAGCGCGACAGGGCTCACTGAAGCTTTCTTT.

V gene TRBV6-2 or TRBV6-3 combines with J gene TRBJ1-1, with TRBD1 matching over 8 bases. CDR3 length equals 13 residues. The J segment lost 8 bases and the V segment lost 5 bases, leaving 7 bases of the junction unmatched. CDR1 and CDR2 from the germline V gene are MNHEY and SVGEGT. This CDR3 reads CASSMDRALEAFF. As DNA, the CDR3 is TGTGCCAGCAGTATGGACAGGGCGCTGGAAGCTTTCTTT.

V usage is TRBV30 and J usage is TRBJ1-1; D is undetermined. The germline V gene encodes CDR1 GTSNPN and CDR2 SVGIG (reference sequence). The CDR3 loop spans 14 amino acids. With 3 bases removed from V and 1 base from J, the gap between germline ends came to 12 bases. CDR3 DNA sequence: TGTGCCTGGAGGCCTAGTCGGCGGAACACTGAAGCTTTCTTT. Protein: CAWRPSRRNTEAFF.

This sequence joins TRBV11-2 and TRBJ1-3; no definite D call. Germline lookup yields CDR1 SGHAT and CDR2 FQNNGV. The CDR3 is 14 amino acids. The ends were cut back, 5 bases at V and 0 bases at J, with 8 bases in the middle. CDR3 loop: CASSRGYSGNTIYF. The CDR3 bases are TGTGCCAGCAGCCGAGGGTACTCTGGAAACACCATATATTTT.

This clone was found once. V usage is TRBV30 and J usage is TRBJ1-4, with D tentatively TRBD1 (5 bases). Germline CDR1 GTSNPN, CDR2 SVGIG (reference sequence). Trimming removed 2 bases at V and 7 bases at J, with 11 bases between. This CDR3 has 13 residues. The CDR3 DNA reads TGTGCCTGGAGTCAAATAGGGGTTGAAAAACTGTTTTTT. Encoded protein: CAWSQIGVEKLFF.

This clone was seen a handful of times. The chain links TRBV10-3 to TRBJ1-2; tentatively, D is TRBD1 (5 bases). V shed 5 bases and J shed 0 bases, with 10 bases lying between them. This CDR3 region has 14 residues. From germline, CDR1 is ENHRY and CDR2 SYGVKD. The CDR3 DNA reads TGTGCCATCAGTTCACAGGTAGCTAACTATGGCTACACCTTC. It codes for CAISSQVANYGYTF.

V usage is TRBV21-1 and J usage is TRBJ1-2; whether TRBD1, the table's D call, matches the DNA was not checked. TRBV21-1 corresponds to a pseudogene. CDR3 length equals 17 residues. CDR3 in DNA: TGTGCCAGCAGCAAAGGAGGACAGCCTAAAACCGTCTATGGCTACACCTTC. It yields the protein CASSKGGQPKTVYGYTF.

The chain is built from TRBV7-9 and TRBJ2-5; the match to TRBD2 covers 7 bases. This CDR3 contains 14 residues. Trimming cost V 5 bases and J 6 bases; bases outside gene matches: 9. Germline values: CDR1 SEHNR, CDR2 FQNEAQ (reference sequence). Written as DNA, the CDR3 is TGTGCCAGCAGCACCAGTGGACTAGGCAAGACCCAGTACTTC. It codes for CASSTSGLGKTQYF.

The CDR3 DNA reads as TGCGCCAGCAGCTTGATGAGGGGGCGGGGAACAGATACGCAGTATTTT. This codes for CASSLMRGRGTDTQYF. This rearrangement joins TRBV5-1 to TRBJ2-3, with D possibly being TRBD1 (7 bases). The V gene's germline CDR1 is SGHRS and CDR2 YFSETQ. Between the trimmed V and J ends, which lost 1 base and 3 bases, there was a span of 15 bases. The CDR3 loop spans 16 amino acids. Drawing the rest from reference TRBV5-1 and TRBJ2-3, the complete variable domain is KAGVTQTPRYLIKTRGQQVTLSCSPISGHRSVSWYQQTPGQGLQFLFEYFSETQRNKGNFPGRFSGRQFSNSRSEMNVSTLELGDSALYLCASSLMRGRGTDTQYFGPGTRLTVL.

The chain couples TRBV21-1 to TRBJ1-1. TRBV21-1 is described as a pseudogene. CDR3 length: 12 amino acids. The CDR3 loop is CASLFPNTEAFF. Here the CDR3 DNA reads TGTGCCAGCCTCTTTCCGAACACTGAAGCTTTCTTT.

The chain links TRBV20-1 to TRBJ2-1, with 7 bases lining up with TRBD2. The J segment lost 9 bases and the V segment lost 7 bases, leaving 3 bases of the junction unmatched. The CDR3 contains 10 residues. The germline V gene has CDR1 DFQATT and CDR2 SNEGSKA (reference sequence). The CDR3 DNA reads as TGCAGTGTCGCGGGGGTTGAGCAGTTCTTC. Encoded protein: CSVAGVEQFF.

The V and J genes are TRBV6-5 and TRBJ1-5; TRBD1 agrees at 10 bases. Germline-derived CDR1 and CDR2 are MNHEY and SVGAGI. V trimming: 9 bases; J trimming: 5 bases; junction bases outside the gene matches: 7. The CDR3 extends over 14 amino acids. CDR3 DNA: TGTGCCAGTGGGAGGGACAGGGGCGATCAGCCCCAGCATTTT. Amino acid sequence: CASGRDRGDQPQHF.

The chain is built from TRBV7-6 and TRBJ2-5; 8 bases are a match to TRBD2. CDR3 length: 13 amino acids. Germline CDR1 and CDR2: SGHVS and FNYEAQ. The V segment lost 5 bases and the J segment 2 bases; nucleotides outside the gene matches: 1. The CDR3 region has the DNA TGTGCCAGCAGCCCGGGGGGGCAAGAGACCCAGTACTTC. Its protein product is CASSPGGQETQYF.

The chain couples TRBV18 to TRBJ1-2; tentatively, D is TRBD1 (6 bases). With 3 bases removed from V and 4 bases from J, the gap between germline ends came to 18 bases. The V gene's germline CDR1 is KGHSH and CDR2 LQKENI. The CDR3 loop spans 16 amino acids. In nucleotides, the CDR3 is TGTGCCAGCTCACCTCTCGCTTACAGGGAGGGCTATGGCTACACCTTC. Translating it yields CASSPLAYREGYGYTF.

V and J are TRBV4-2 and TRBJ2-1, with a possible D match to TRBD2 (6 bases). Trimming shortened V by 4 bases and J by 7 bases, and 23 bases separated the two germline ends. CDR3 length: 17 residues. CDR1 LGHNA and CDR2 YNFKEQ come from the germline V gene. In DNA form, the CDR3 reads TGTGCCAGCAGCCCCGACAACCGGGGACTGGCGGGGAATGAGCAGTTCTTC. This gives the protein CASSPDNRGLAGNEQFF.

V usage is TRBV6-5 and J usage is TRBJ1-1; D possibly corresponds to TRBD1 (5 bases). The CDR3 loop spans 15 amino acids. Germline V gene sequence: CDR1 MNHEY, CDR2 SVGAGI. Trimming removed 0 bases from V and 4 bases from J, with 12 bases in between. The CDR3: CASSYSPGWITEAFF. The CDR3 region has the DNA TGTGCCAGCAGTTACTCGCCAGGGTGGATCACTGAAGCTTTCTTT.

This chain connects TRBV3-1 (or the pseudogene TRBV3-2) to TRBJ2-3, with 7 bases fitting TRBD1. J lost 4 bases, V lost 1 base, and 2 bases had no gene match. Germline V CDR1 and CDR2: LGHDT, YNNKEL (reference sequence). CDR3 length: 14 amino acids. In DNA form, the CDR3 reads TGTGCCAGCAGCCAAGGAACAGGGGCAGATACGCAGTATTTT. Amino acid sequence: CASSQGTGADTQYF.

The chain links TRBV9 to TRBJ2-7, with 8 nucleotides matching TRBD1. With V trimmed by 0 bases and J by 3 bases, 5 bases remained unmatched. Germline V gene data show CDR1 as SGDLS and CDR2 as YYNGEE. CDR3 length: 15 residues. The CDR3, as DNA: TGTGCCAGCAGCGTAGGAATAGGACAGGGCTACGAGCAGTACTTC. The encoded protein is CASSVGIGQGYEQYF.

The chain uses TRBV4-1 and TRBJ2-1, with 11 bases aligning to TRBD2. Per germline, CDR1 MGHRA and CDR2 YSYEKL. V dropped 1 base and J dropped 9; count of bases not matched to a gene: 5. The CDR3 covers 15 residues. This chain's CDR3 is CASSQGLAGSVEQFF. The CDR3 DNA sequence: TGCGCCAGCAGCCAAGGACTAGCGGGGAGTGTTGAGCAGTTCTTC.

The genes are TRBV30 and TRBJ2-3, with 8 bases lining up with TRBD1. Germline-derived CDR1 and CDR2 are GTSNPN and SVGIG (reference sequence). This CDR3 has 12 amino acids. With V trimmed by 5 bases and J by 9 bases, 7 bases remained unmatched. CDR3 nucleotides: TGTGCCTGGGGACAGGGAATTCACACGCAGTATTTT. As protein: CAWGQGIHTQYF.

The DNA of the CDR3 is TGTGCCAGCAGTAATGGCATTCGGGGAGATGTAGATGGCTACACCTTC. Protein: CASSNGIRGDVDGYTF. This chain uses TRBV5-4 with TRBJ1-2; D is uncertain. CDR1 is SGHNT, CDR2 YYREEE, per germline (reference sequence). The CDR3 spans 16 residues. With 5 bases removed from V and 6 bases from J, the gap between germline ends came to 23 bases.

V gene TRBV28 combines with J gene TRBJ2-5; 14 positions agree with TRBD2. V shed 8 bases and J 5 bases; nucleotides not matched to a gene: 13. The CDR3 runs to 17 residues. Germline values: CDR1 MDHEN, CDR2 SYDVKM. The chain's CDR3 is CASRTSTSGGAYETQYF. The CDR3 DNA follows: TGTGCCAGCCGAACCTCGACTAGCGGGGGGGCCTATGAGACCCAGTACTTC.

This clone was seen a few times. The chain carries TRBV2 and TRBJ2-2; possible D gene TRBD1, 5 bases. The CDR3 is 15 amino acids. Germline V gives CDR1 SNHLY, CDR2 FYNNEI. Trimming shortened V by 6 bases and J by 1 base, and 12 bases separated the two germline ends. The CDR3 DNA sequence: TGTGCCAGCAGCGGACAACTCTGGAACACCGGGGAGCTGTTTTTT. The encoded protein is CASSGQLWNTGELFF. Complete variable domain (other parts from reference TRBV2 and TRBJ2-2): EPEVTQTPSHQVTQMGQEVILRCVPISNHLYFYWYRQILGQKVEFLVSFYNNEISEKSEIFDDQFSVERPDGSNFTLKIRSTKLEDSAMYFCASSGQLWNTGELFFGEGSRLTVL.

The V and J genes are TRBV27 and TRBJ2-7; 11 bases map to TRBD2. CDR1 and CDR2 (germline): MNHEY, SMNVEV (reference sequence). The CDR3 is made up of 14 amino acids. J was trimmed by 4 bases and V by 2 bases; bases with no gene match: 1. This CDR3 reads CASSLLAGGYEQYF. CDR3 nucleotide sequence: TGTGCCAGCAGTTTACTAGCGGGGGGTTACGAGCAGTACTTC.

The gene calls are TRBV5-1 and TRBJ2-2, with 10 nucleotides matching TRBD2. The CDR3 covers 16 residues. V lost 1 base, J lost 4 bases, and 4 bases stayed unmatched. Germline loops: CDR1 SGHRS, CDR2 YFSETQ. CDR3 nucleotide sequence: TGCGCCAGCAGCTTGTTCGCTAGCGGGGGCACCGGGGAGCTGTTTTTT. It is translated as CASSLFASGGTGELFF.

V is TRBV5-1 and J is TRBJ2-7, with 8 bases lining up with TRBD1. Trimming removed 5 bases from V and 7 bases from J; junction bases left unmatched: 8. The CDR3 consists of 13 residues. The germline V gene encodes CDR1 SGHRS and CDR2 YFSETQ. CDR3 in DNA: TGCGCCAGCAGGATCGGACAGGGTGGGGAGCAGTACTTC. Its protein product is CASRIGQGGEQYF.

This chain connects TRBV19 to TRBJ2-1, with D possibly TRBD2 on 5 matching bases. Germline V lookup: CDR1 LNHDA, CDR2 SQIVND (reference sequence). V lost 7 bases, J lost 3 bases, and 7 bases lay in between. The CDR3 runs 12 residues. The CDR3 nucleotides read TGTGCCAGTACGGAGGACTACAATGAGCAGTTCTTC. As protein: CASTEDYNEQFF.

This chain links TRBV7-9 with TRBJ1-2; the D gene is possibly TRBD1 (5 bases). The V and J ends lost 2 bases and 5 bases respectively, with 15 bases between them. CDR3 length: 15 amino acids. The germline gives CDR1 SEHNR, CDR2 FQNEAQ (reference sequence). The CDR3 spells CASSLTLEGIYGYTF. In nucleotides, the CDR3 is TGTGCCAGCAGCTTAACATTGGAGGGGATTTATGGCTACACCTTC.